A selection of T cell receptor beta chains follows, all from one sample in a study of blood T cells in healthy people across ages. TCRdb itself ran the 5' RACE reads through MiXCR, one entry per CDR3 protein. The repertoire has approximately 800,000 distinct CDR3 sequences, more than 55% of them found once; the top ten carry roughly 26%. The material sequenced was blood. The receptors originated from a man in his forties in good health. Both conserved end residues are part of each CDR3. Fields, in order: clone size, J gene, D gene, V gene, CDR3 length, CDR3 DNA, CDR3 protein. D genes are given only for firm matches. Clone size is not always given. Where it is, it says once, few, many or a class for expanded clones.

>few|TRBJ2-7|NA|TRBV11-3|14
TGTGCCAGCAGCTTAAGCGGGCCTAACGACGAGCAGTACTTC
CASSLSGPNDEQYF
>NA|TRBJ1-1|NA|TRBV29-1|13
TGCAGCGTCCGAATTACAGGTAGCTCTGAAGCTTTCTTT
CSVRITGSSEAFF
>few|TRBJ2-1|TRBD2|TRBV25-1|16
TGTGCCAGCAGTAACATAGCGGGGGCGGGTTACAATGAGCAGTTCTTC
CASSNIAGAGYNEQFF
>once|TRBJ2-3|NA|TRBV4-3|17
TGCGCCAGCAGCCAAGATTGGGGTTGGGGGGTGACAGATACGCAGTATTTT
CASSQDWGWGVTDTQYF
>NA|TRBJ2-7|NA|TRBV11-2|18
TGTGCCTGCAGCTTAGATCTTTTCTCGAGGGGAATGATGTACGAGCAGTACTTC
CACSLDLFSRGMMYEQYF
>NA|TRBJ2-7|TRBD2|TRBV29-1|13
TGCAGCGTTATCTCTAGCGGGAGCTACGAGCAGTACTTC
CSVISSGSYEQYF
>few|TRBJ1-5|TRBD1|TRBV2|13
TGTGCCAGCACTCAGGGGGGCAATCAGCCCCAGCATTTT
CASTQGGNQPQHF
>few|TRBJ2-3|TRBD2|TRBV18|14
TGTGCCAGCTCACCATCCGGGAGGGCAGATACGCAGTATTTT
CASSPSGRADTQYF
>NA|TRBJ1-6|NA|TRBV3-1|15
TGTGCCAGCAGCCAAGATGCGGGGAGGGTGTCACCCCTCCACTTT
CASSQDAGRVSPLHF
>few|TRBJ2-5|NA|TRBV29-1|13
TGCAGCGCCCTAAAACGTTCACAAGAGACCCAGTACTTC
CSALKRSQETQYF
>NA|TRBJ2-5|TRBD2|TRBV20-1|15
TGCAGTGCTAGTGAACTAGCGGGGGGGTTAGAGACCCAGTACTTC
CSASELAGGLETQYF
>NA|TRBJ2-3|TRBD2|TRBV20-1|16
TGCAGTGCTAGAGATCCGGTAGCGGGGCGCACAGATACGCAGTATTTT
CSARDPVAGRTDTQYF
>NA|TRBJ2-2|TRBD1|TRBV29-1|13
TGCAGCGCGGACAGGGACCACACCGGGGAGCTGTTTTTT
CSADRDHTGELFF
>NA|TRBJ2-3|TRBD2|TRBV29-1|14
TGCAGCGCGAGTAGCGGGGAAGGAACAGATACGCAGTATTTT
CSASSGEGTDTQYF
>NA|TRBJ2-5|NA|TRBV29-1|12
TGCAGCGTCAGACAGGTGGGGGAGACCCAGTACTTC
CSVRQVGETQYF
>NA|TRBJ2-7|NA|TRBV27|13
TGTGCCAGCAACGCGACTAGTTATGGCGAGCAGTACTTC
CASNATSYGEQYF
>once|TRBJ2-1|NA|TRBV24-1|11
TGTGCCACCAGTCGTGTACATGAGCAGTTCTTC
CATSRVHEQFF